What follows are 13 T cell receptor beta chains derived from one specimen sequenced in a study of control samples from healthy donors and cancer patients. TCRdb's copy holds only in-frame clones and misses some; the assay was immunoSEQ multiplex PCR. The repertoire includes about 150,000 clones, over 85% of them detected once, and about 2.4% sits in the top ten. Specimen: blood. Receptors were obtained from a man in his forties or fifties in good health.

CDR3 in amino acids: CASSVGIEPNTGELFF. As DNA, the CDR3 is TGTGCCAGCAGCGTAGGGATTGAACCGAACACCGGGGAGCTGTTTTTT. The rearrangement uses TRBV9 and TRBJ2-2; D remains ambiguous. This CDR3 has 16 amino acids. Germline lookup yields CDR1 SGDLS and CDR2 YYNGEE. V lost 0 bases to trimming and J lost 0 bases, with 9 bases between them.

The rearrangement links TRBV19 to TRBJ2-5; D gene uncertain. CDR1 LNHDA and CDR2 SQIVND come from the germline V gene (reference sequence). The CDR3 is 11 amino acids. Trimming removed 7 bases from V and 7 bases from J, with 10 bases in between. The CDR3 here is CASTSGATQYF. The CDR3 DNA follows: TGTGCCAGTACCTCCGGTGCGACCCAGTACTTC.

CDR3 sequence: CASSSLAGASNEQFF. In DNA, the CDR3 is TGTGCCAGCAGCTCTCTAGCGGGAGCCTCCAATGAGCAGTTCTTC. The chain uses TRBV6-4 and TRBJ2-1; 10 nucleotides align to TRBD2. After removal of 6 bases from V and 6 bases from J, the junction contained 8 bases not matched to a gene. Germline loops: CDR1 MRHNA, CDR2 SNTAGT. This CDR3 comprises 15 residues.

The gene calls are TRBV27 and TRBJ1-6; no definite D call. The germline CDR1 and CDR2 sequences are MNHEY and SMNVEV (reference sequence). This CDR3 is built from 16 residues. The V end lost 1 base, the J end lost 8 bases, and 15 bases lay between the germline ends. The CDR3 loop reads CASSLLTAGSYSPLHF. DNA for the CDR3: TGTGCCAGCAGTTTATTAACGGCGGGGTCCTATTCACCCCTCCACTTT.

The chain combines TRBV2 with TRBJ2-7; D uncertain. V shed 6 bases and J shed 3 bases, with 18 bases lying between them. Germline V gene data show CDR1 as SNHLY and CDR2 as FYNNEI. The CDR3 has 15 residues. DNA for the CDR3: TGTGCCAGCAGAGCAAGGACCGCTGGCGGCTACGAGCAGTACTTC. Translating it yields CASRARTAGGYEQYF.

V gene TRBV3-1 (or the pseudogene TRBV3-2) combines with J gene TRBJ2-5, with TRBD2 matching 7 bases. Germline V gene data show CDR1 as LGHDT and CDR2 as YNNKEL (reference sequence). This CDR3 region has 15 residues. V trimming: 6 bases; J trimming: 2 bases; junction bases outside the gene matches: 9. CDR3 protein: CASSLRESRQETQYF. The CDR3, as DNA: TGTGCCAGCAGTTTGCGGGAGTCGCGGCAAGAGACCCAGTACTTC.

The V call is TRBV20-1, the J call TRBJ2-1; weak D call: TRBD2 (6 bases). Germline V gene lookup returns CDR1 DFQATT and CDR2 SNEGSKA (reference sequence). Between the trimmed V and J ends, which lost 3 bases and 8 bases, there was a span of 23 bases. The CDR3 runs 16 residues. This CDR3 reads CSASNIGGGTLDEQFF. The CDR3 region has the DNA TGCAGTGCTAGTAATATCGGTGGAGGGACTTTGGATGAGCAGTTCTTC.

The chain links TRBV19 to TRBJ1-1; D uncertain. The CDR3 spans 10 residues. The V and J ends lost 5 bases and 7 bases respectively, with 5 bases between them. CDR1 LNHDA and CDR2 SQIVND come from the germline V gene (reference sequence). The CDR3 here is CASSGHEAFF. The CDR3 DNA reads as TGTGCCAGTAGTGGGCATGAAGCTTTCTTT.

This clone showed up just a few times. CDR3 amino acids: CASSNRETQYF. CDR3 sequence (DNA): TGTGCCAGCAGCAATCGGGAGACCCAGTACTTC. The chain uses TRBV11-2 and TRBJ2-5; no clear D. Germline V lookup: CDR1 SGHAT, CDR2 FQNNGV. The CDR3 covers 11 residues. V was pared by 5 bases and J by 5 bases, with 6 bases between. The full variable domain, with the rest looked up from reference TRBV11-2 and TRBJ2-5, is EAGVAQSPRYKIIEKRQSVAFWCNPISGHATLYWYQQILGQGPKLLIQFQNNGVVDDSQLPKDRFSAERLKGVDSTLKIQPAKLEDSAVYLCASSNRETQYFGPGTRLLVL.

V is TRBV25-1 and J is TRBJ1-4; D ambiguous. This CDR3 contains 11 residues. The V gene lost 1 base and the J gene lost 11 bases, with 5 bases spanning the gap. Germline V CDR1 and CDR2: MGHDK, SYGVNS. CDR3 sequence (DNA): TGTGCCAGCAGTGAATTTGACAAACTGTTTTTT. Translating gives CASSEFDKLFF.

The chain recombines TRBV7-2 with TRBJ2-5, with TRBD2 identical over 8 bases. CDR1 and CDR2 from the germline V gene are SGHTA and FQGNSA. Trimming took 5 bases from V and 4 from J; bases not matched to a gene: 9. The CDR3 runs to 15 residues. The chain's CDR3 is CASSPLAAERETQYF. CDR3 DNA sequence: TGTGCCAGCAGCCCACTAGCGGCGGAGAGAGAGACCCAGTACTTC.

The CDR3 sequence: CAWSPGLAGEGTDTQYF. CDR3 sequence (DNA): TGTGCCTGGAGTCCGGGACTAGCGGGAGAGGGAACAGATACGCAGTATTTT. The rearrangement joins TRBV30 to TRBJ2-3; 14 bases align to TRBD2. This CDR3 has 17 amino acids. The germline gives CDR1 GTSNPN, CDR2 SVGIG (reference sequence). V shed 2 bases, J shed 3 bases, and the junction held 7 bases outside the gene matches.

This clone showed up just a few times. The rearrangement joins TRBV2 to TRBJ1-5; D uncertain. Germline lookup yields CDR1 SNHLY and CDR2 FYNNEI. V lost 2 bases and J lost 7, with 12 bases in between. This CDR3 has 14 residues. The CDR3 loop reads CASSEIRKGQPQHF. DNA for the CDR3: TGTGCCAGCAGTGAAATCCGAAAAGGGCAGCCCCAGCATTTT.